One T cell receptor (beta chain) is described in this entry. Its binding antigen is unknown. Qualities for individual bases were not recorded, and no much larger clone is one base off. Taken from cysteine to phenylalanine, the CDR3 has 18 residues. Kept here is only the CDR3 DNA, which spans 54 bases and is read in frame from base 1. According to the germline V gene (reference sequence), CDR1 reads DFQATT and CDR2 reads SNEGSKA. From V the trimming removes 0 bases and from J it removes 5 bases, while the gene matches leave 14 bases of the junction unaccounted for. The data were taken from a study (dated by TCRdb to about 2015). A note on the overall study: The study examined whether tumor-infiltrating Tregs in breast cancer are drawn from blood Tregs or arise in situ by conversion from other CD4+ T cell subsets. Here is what the overall study found, with its caveats: The TCR gene usage of tumor memory CD4+ T cells clustered together with blood and lymph node memory CD4+ cells and with lymph node naive CD4+ cells. The TCR alpha and beta sequences of tumor-infiltrating Tregs showed the greatest overlap with tumor naive CD4+ T cells, followed by blood naive CD4+ T cells. Validation in the larger cohort was restricted to a single TCR beta V-J rearrangement rather than whole repertoires.

Amplification of full-length TCR variable regions was done by 5' RACE PCR using constant-region reverse primers, and this step was followed by semi-nested PCR with Nested Universal Primer A. Using the ReliaPrep RNA Cell Miniprep System, total RNA was extracted, and the SMARTer RACE 5'/3' Kit was then used to reverse transcribe the RNA into 5'RACE-ready cDNA. Full-length TCR alpha and beta libraries were barcoded with multiplex adaptors and sequenced on an Illumina MiSeq. Concerning the study's data processing: Sequencing data were pooled across the five patients for each of nine subset-tissue groups and compared by unsupervised clustering of TCR gene usage. The Morisita-Horn index was used to calculate repertoire similarity, with shared sequences weighted by how much each contributed to each repertoire. The public reads were quality trimmed at Q25 with fastp and then assembled into clones with MiXCR by TCRdb, keeping productive beta chains. Rows with a matching CDR3 protein are joined into one entry that keeps the most common DNA and genes. The V and J calls and clone size come from TCRdb's table, not from the authors' own analysis. This sample holds some 44,000 distinct CDR3 sequences; approximately 30% were observed only once. The ten most abundant clones make up 4% to 4.5% of the sample.

CD4+CD45RO+CD25- cells were isolated as memory CD4+ T cells. Tregs, naive and memory CD4+ T cells from tumor, blood and ipsilateral draining lymph nodes of about five breast cancer patients underwent full-length TCR alpha and beta sequencing. Tumor tissue, along with lymph nodes from ipsilateral axillary dissection, was perfused with PBS, minced, and then digested using collagenase I and hyaluronidase. A purity exceeding 90% was confirmed by FACS for the sorted cell populations. The rearrangement joined TRBV20-1 to TRBJ2-1; 9 central nucleotides agree with TRBD2. The TCR was taken from a female donor with breast cancer. The sample consisted of tumor-infiltrating memory CD4+ T cells sorted from the breast tumor. What this sample's cell subset or site label stands for: memory CD4+ T cells, CD4+CD45RO+CD25-. The bases are TGCAGTGCTAGAGATCACCGTGACGCGGGAGGGCTTAACAATGAGCAGTTCTTC. The translation is CSARDHRDAGGLNNEQFF.